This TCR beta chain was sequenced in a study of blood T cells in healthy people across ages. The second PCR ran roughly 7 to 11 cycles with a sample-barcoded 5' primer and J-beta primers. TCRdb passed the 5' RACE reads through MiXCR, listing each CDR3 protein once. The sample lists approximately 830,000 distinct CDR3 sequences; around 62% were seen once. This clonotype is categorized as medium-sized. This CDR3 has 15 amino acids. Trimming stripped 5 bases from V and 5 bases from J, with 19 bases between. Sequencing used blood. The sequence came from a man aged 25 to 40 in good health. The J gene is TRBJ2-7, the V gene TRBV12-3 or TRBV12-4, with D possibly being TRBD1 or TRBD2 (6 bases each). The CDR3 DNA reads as TGTGCCAGCAGTCGGGACAAGGAGGGGGTTGACGAGCAGTACTTC. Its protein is CASSRDKEGVDEQYF.